This TCR beta chain was identified in a study of naive CD8 T cells in extremely preterm neonates. General study findings and limits: Preterm CDR3s were shorter than older groups', with fewer N additions and less trimming. Shared CDR3 nucleotide sequences: preterm roughly 2.7%, term roughly 0.4%, children approximately 0.028%, adults 0.01%.

Measured with immunoSEQ multiplex PCR; TCRdb has only the in-frame clones, and not every one. The sample contains 20,000 or so clones, approximately 89% of which appear only once. On this clone itself: The antigen is unknown.

Preterm samples came from extremely preterm deliveries at about 21-27 weeks. Sorted cells: live naive CD8+ T cells, CD45RA+CCR7+, Annexin V-negative. The TCR sequence derives from a boy who was born preterm. Sequencing was carried out using naive CD8+ T cells from cord blood.

CDR3 sequence (DNA): TGTGCCAGTAGCTCCGGGACAGGGATAACTGAAGCTTTCTTT. Encoded protein: CASSSGTGITEAFF. V is TRBV19 and J is TRBJ1-1, with TRBD1 matching 9 bases. CDR1 is LNHDA, CDR2 SQIVND, per germline (reference sequence). J gave up 5 bases and V 6 bases, and 7 bases lay outside the gene matches. The CDR3 has 14 residues. Variable domain in full (rest from reference TRBV19 and TRBJ1-1): DGGITQSPKYLFRKEGQNVTLSCEQNLNHDAMYWYRQDPGQGLRLIYYSQIVNDFQKGDIAEGYSVSREKKESFPLTVTSAQKNPTAFYLCASSSGTGITEAFFGQGTRLTVV.